A selection of T cell receptor beta chains follows, all from one sample in a study of blood T cells in healthy people across ages. One entry per CDR3 protein, called by TCRdb with MiXCR from the 5' RACE reads. The sample shows 2 million or so distinct CDR3 sequences, less than 50% of them seen only once. Source material: blood. These TCRs come from a woman aged 35 to 49 in good health. Both conserved end residues are part of each CDR3. The D gene is left open where the match is weak. Size is omitted from some rows. Given values are once, few, many or a class for expanded clones.

J gene | V gene | D gene | clone size | CDR3 DNA | CDR3 protein
TRBJ1-1 | TRBV15 | - | - | TGTGCCACCAGCCGGGAGAACACTGAAGCTTTCTTT | CATSRENTEAFF
TRBJ2-7 | TRBV5-5 | - | - | TGTGCCAGCAGCGCCCCCTTTCATGGGAACTACGAGCAGTACTTC | CASSAPFHGNYEQYF
TRBJ2-5 | TRBV28 | TRBD2 | - | TGTGCCAGCAGTACAACTAGCGGGGGGGCGGGAGAGACCCAGTACTTC | CASSTTSGGAGETQYF
TRBJ2-5 | TRBV4-2 | - | - | TGTGCCAGCAGCCAAGCTTTAGGGAGCGCGAAAGAGACCCAGTACTTC | CASSQALGSAKETQYF
TRBJ2-7 | TRBV6-5 | - | - | TGTGCCACAGAAGCGGCGGAGCCCTGGGAGCAGTACTTC | CATEAAEPWEQYF
TRBJ2-3 | TRBV24-1 | - | - | TGTGCCACCAGTGATTCGGCGGCGGGGTCGGATACGCAGTATTTT | CATSDSAAGSDTQYF
TRBJ2-3 | TRBV5-1 | - | once | TGCGCCAGCAGCGGGACTTCATCGAGTGCAGATACGCAGTATTTT | CASSGTSSSADTQYF
TRBJ1-2 | TRBV7-8 | - | - | TGTGCCAGCAGCTTAGGGGCAGGCCAAACTCCTAACTATGGCTACACCTTC | CASSLGAGQTPNYGYTF
TRBJ1-5 | TRBV2 | - | - | TGTGCCAGCAGTGAAGGGGGTCGGGGAACGGGCAATCGGCCCCAGCATTTT | CASSEGGRGTGNRPQHF
TRBJ2-7 | TRBV29-1 | TRBD1 | many | TGCAGCGTTGGAAGGGACAGCCCTGTTATAGAGCAGTACTTC | CSVGRDSPVIEQYF
TRBJ2-3 | TRBV6-6 | - | once | TGTGCCAGCTGTTTAAAGTCAAGGTACGCAGATACGCAGTATTTT | CASCLKSRYADTQYF
TRBJ2-1 | TRBV7-9 | TRBD1 | - | TGTGCCAGCAGTTACAGGGGACGGGAATCAAGGGAGCAGTTCTTC | CASSYRGRESREQFF
TRBJ2-5 | TRBV28 | - | - | TGTGCCAGCTCCTTTAGGCTGCCAAAAGAGACCCAGTACTTC | CASSFRLPKETQYF
TRBJ2-1 | TRBV13 | - | - | TGTGCCAGCAGCTGGGACACCCAATCCTACAATGAGCAGTTCTTC | CASSWDTQSYNEQFF
TRBJ2-5 | TRBV20-1 | - | - | TGCAGTGCTAAGCCACACCCACGGACCCAGTACTTC | CSAKPHPRTQYF
TRBJ2-5 | TRBV20-1 | TRBD2 | - | TGCAGTGCTGACCGACTAGCGATCCAAGAGACCCAGTACTTC | CSADRLAIQETQYF
TRBJ2-5 | TRBV5-6 | - | - | TGTGCCAGCAGCGTGAGGGACATGGAAGAGACCCAGTACTTC | CASSVRDMEETQYF
TRBJ2-7 | TRBV7-2 | - | - | TGTGCCAGCAGCGTAGATATCGGGTACGAGCAGTACTTC | CASSVDIGYEQYF
TRBJ2-1 | TRBV28 | TRBD2 | few | TGTGCCAGCAGTCCGGGGGGGCTGTCCTACAATGAGCAGTTCTTC | CASSPGGLSYNEQFF
TRBJ1-5 | TRBV6-7 | - | - | TGTGCCAGCAGTTATTCGCGTACAGTAAGATTGTTAGGTCAGCCCCAGCATTTT | CASSYSRTVRLLGQPQHF
TRBJ1-5 | TRBV15 | - | - | TGTGCCACCAGCAGAGCGGGAACAAGAAGGAGCAATCAGCCCCAGCATTTT | CATSRAGTRRSNQPQHF
TRBJ1-2 | TRBV5-1 | TRBD1 | - | TGCGCCAGCAGTAACCCGGGACAGATCTATGGCTACACCTTC | CASSNPGQIYGYTF
TRBJ1-4 | TRBV12-3/TRBV12-4 | - | - | TGTGCCAGCAGTTTGGGAGTAACGGGAGGAAAACTGTTTTTT | CASSLGVTGGKLFF
TRBJ2-1 | TRBV12-3/TRBV12-4 | TRBD2 | - | TGTGCCAGTCGGACGGGGAGGGTTAGTGAGCAGTTCTTC | CASRTGRVSEQFF
TRBJ2-3 | TRBV28 | TRBD2 | - | TGTGCCAGCAGTTTACGAGCGGTAGCGGGAGATACGCAGTATTTT | CASSLRAVAGDTQYF
TRBJ1-6 | TRBV4-3 | - | - | TGCGCCAGCAGCCAAGAACTGGGTTCACCCCCCCACTTT | CASSQELGSPPHF